This TCR beta chain was captured in a study of beta chain features in type 1 diabetes. About the study: Patients and healthy donors were similar in age, gender and cell yields. Examined across all samples were around 110,000,000 sorted cells.

This clone was seen repeatedly, ten times or more. Via the markers CD45RO/CCR7/CD25/CD127/CD95/CD27, stem cell-like memory, regulatory, central memory and naive CD4+ cells were sorted. The length of the CDR3 is 17 residues. With V trimmed by 4 bases and J by 4 bases, 8 bases remained unmatched. The germline CDR1 and CDR2 sequences are MGHRA and YSYEKL. Investigators reverse transcribed all isolated RNA, so they sequenced expressed TCRB transcripts. An average about 3.6 million reads came from naive, central memory and regulatory T cell samples. Only in-frame clones appear in the TCRdb table, and some are missing; sequencing was by immunoSEQ multiplex PCR. The table lists approximately 150,000 clones, less than 9.5% of them singletons.

Source material: central memory CD4+ T cells from blood. The origin of this receptor is a young woman in good health. The chain links TRBV4-1 to TRBJ2-1, with 12 bases fitting TRBD2. CDR3 in DNA: TGCGCCAGCAGCCCTGGAGCTAGCGGGAGGGCTTACAATGAGCAGTTCTTC. It specifies CASSPGASGRAYNEQFF.